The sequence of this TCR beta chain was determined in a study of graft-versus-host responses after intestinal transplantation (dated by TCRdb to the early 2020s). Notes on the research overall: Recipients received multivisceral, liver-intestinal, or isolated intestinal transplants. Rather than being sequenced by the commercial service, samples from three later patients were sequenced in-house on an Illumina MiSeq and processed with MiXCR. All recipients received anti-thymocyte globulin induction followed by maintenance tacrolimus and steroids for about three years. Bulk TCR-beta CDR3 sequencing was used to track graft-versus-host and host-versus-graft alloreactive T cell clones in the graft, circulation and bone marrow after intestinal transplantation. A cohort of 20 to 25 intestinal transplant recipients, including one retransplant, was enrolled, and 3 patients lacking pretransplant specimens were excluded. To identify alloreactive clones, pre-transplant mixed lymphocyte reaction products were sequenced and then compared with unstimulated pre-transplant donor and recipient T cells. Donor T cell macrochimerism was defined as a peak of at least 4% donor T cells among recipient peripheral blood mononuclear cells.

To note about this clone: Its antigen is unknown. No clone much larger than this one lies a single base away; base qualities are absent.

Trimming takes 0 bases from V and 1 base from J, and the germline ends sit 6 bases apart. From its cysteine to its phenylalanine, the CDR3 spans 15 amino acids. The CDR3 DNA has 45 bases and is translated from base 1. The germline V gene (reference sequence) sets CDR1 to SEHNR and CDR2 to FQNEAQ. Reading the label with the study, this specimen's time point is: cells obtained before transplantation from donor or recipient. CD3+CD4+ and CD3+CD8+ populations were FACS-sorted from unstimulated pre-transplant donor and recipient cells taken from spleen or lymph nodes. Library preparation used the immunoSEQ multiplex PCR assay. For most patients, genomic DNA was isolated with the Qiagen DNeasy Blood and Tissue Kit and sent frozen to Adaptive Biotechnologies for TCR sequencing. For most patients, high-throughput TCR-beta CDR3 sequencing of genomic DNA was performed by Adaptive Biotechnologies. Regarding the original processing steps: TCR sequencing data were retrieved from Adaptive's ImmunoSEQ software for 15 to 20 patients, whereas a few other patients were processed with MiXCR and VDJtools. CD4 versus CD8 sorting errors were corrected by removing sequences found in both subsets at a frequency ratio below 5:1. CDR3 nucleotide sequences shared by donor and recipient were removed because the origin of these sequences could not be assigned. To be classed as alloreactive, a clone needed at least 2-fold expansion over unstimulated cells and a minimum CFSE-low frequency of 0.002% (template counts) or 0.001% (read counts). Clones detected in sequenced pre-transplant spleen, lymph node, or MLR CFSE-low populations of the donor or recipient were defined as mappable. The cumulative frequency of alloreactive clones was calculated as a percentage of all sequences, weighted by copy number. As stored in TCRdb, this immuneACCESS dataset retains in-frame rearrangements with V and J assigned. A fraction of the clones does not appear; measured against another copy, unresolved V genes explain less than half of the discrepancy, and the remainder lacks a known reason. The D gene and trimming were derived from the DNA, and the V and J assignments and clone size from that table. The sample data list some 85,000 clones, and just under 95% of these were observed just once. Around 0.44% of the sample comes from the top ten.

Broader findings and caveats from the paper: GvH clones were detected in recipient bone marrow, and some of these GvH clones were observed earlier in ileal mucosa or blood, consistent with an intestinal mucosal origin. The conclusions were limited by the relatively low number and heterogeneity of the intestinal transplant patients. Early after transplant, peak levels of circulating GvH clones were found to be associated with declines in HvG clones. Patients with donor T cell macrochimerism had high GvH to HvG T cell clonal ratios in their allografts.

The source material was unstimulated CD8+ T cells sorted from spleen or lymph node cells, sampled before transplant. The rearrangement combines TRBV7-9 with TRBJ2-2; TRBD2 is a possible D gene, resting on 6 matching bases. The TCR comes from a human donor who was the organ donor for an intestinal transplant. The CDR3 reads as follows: CASSLAGGNTGELFF. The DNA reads TGTGCCAGCAGCTTAGCGGGGGGGAACACCGGGGAGCTGTTTTTT.